The text below deals with one T cell receptor (beta chain). What it binds is unknown. The sample belongs to a study of OX40 agonist ivuxolimab in advanced cancers. The data were produced by immunoSEQ multiplex PCR, yet TCRdb's version contains in-frame clones alone and is incomplete. Of 30,000 or so clones detected, 70% to 90% appear once; the ten largest clones hold roughly 37%. Study-level points and caveats: Among T cells, CD8+ cells averaged more expanded clones than CD4+ cells.

The sample in question was CD4+ or CD8+ T cells sorted from blood, obtained in a trial of the OX40 agonist ivuxolimab. The TCR sequence derives from an adult with an advanced solid tumor such as melanoma, head and neck, liver or kidney cancer.

This chain's CDR3 is CASSYRTDSYEQYF. CDR3 in DNA: TGTGCCAGCAGCTACCGAACTGACTCCTACGAGCAGTACTTC. The chain combines TRBV5-8 with TRBJ2-7; D not certain. Germline V gene lookup returns CDR1 SGHTS and CDR2 YDEGEE. The CDR3 is 14 residues long. Trimming removed 3 bases from V and 0 bases from J, with 10 bases in between.